The clone carrying this T cell receptor (beta chain) was observed many times. Its specificity is unknown. These data originate in a study of blood T cells in healthy people across ages. A sample-barcoded 5' primer and a J-beta primer mix were used in a second PCR of roughly 7 to 11 cycles. From the 5' RACE reads, TCRdb called clonotypes with MiXCR, one entry per CDR3 protein. The data contain fewer than 2,000,000 distinct CDR3 sequences, about two fifths of them singletons. Each sample provided at least 5 micrograms of extracted total RNA. Study-wide results and caveats: Across the age range, TCR beta diversity per million T cells fell in a roughly linear way.

Between the trimmed V and J ends, which lost 3 bases and 5 bases, there was a span of 17 bases. This CDR3 spans 15 amino acids. Per the germline V gene, CDR1 is ENHRY and CDR2 is SYGVKD. The sequence derives from a human donor in good health. The sequenced sample consisted of blood. V gene TRBV10-3 combines with J gene TRBJ2-7; D is perhaps TRBD2 (5 bases). CDR3 sequence (DNA): TGTGCCATCAGTGACGCCGGACGGGGATTAGACGAGCAGTACTTC. As protein: CAISDAGRGLDEQYF.